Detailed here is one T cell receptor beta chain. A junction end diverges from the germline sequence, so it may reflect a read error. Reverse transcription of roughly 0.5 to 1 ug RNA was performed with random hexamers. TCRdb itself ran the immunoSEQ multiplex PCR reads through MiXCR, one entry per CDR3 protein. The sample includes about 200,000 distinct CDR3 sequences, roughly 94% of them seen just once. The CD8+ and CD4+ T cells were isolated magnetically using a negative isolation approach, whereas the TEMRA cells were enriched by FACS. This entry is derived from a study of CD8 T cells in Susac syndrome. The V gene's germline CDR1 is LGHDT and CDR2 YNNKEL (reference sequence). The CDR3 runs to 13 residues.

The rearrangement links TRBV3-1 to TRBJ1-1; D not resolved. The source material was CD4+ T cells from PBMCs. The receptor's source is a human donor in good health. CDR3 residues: CASSQGALPEAFF. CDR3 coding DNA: TGTGCCAGCAGCCAAGGCGCTCTCCCTGAGGCTTTCTTT.